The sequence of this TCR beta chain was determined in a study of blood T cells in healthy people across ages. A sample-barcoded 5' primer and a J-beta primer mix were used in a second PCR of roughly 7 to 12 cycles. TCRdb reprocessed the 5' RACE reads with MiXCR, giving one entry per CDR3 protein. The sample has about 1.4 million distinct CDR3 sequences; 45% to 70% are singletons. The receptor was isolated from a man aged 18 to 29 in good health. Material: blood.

Written as DNA, the CDR3 is TGTGCCAGCCATCGGGGGGGGAACGATGGCTACACCTTC. As protein: CASHRGGNDGYTF. The chain recombines TRBV2 with TRBJ1-2; D perhaps matches TRBD1 (5 bases). V was trimmed by 8 bases and J by 6 bases, leaving 16 bases between them. Germline lookup yields CDR1 SNHLY and CDR2 FYNNEI. This CDR3 region has 13 residues.